A single T cell receptor beta chain is shown here with its context. Its antigen remains unknown. The CDR3 contains 15 residues. Germline loops: CDR1 PRHDT, CDR2 FYEKMQ (reference sequence). The germline V and J ends were trimmed by 5 bases and 2 bases, with 13 bases remaining between them. This record belongs to a study of T cell responses to AZD1222 COVID-19 vaccine. Sequencing was performed with immunoSEQ multiplex PCR; in TCRdb, only in-frame clones are kept and a portion is missing. Of some 130,000 clones in the sample, approximately 92% were seen once. Overall study findings and caveats: Epitopes outside B.1.351 and B.1.1.7 mutated regions reportedly drew nearly half of spike TCRs. Possibly, clonal diversity was underestimated; donors were largely white British and included more females.

Analyses pooled second doses at about 4 or about 12 weeks. The V call is TRBV13, the J call TRBJ1-5; D unresolved. The receptor's source is an adult who received the AZD1222 COVID-19 vaccine. Sequencing was performed on peripheral blood, taken 28 days after the second AZD1222 dose. The CDR3 sequence is CASSVYMEGNQPQHF. The CDR3 DNA reads as TGTGCCAGCAGCGTGTATATGGAAGGCAATCAGCCCCAGCATTTT.